A single count supports the clone carrying this TCR beta chain. Its antigen is as yet unknown. The assay was immunoSEQ multiplex PCR, and TCRdb's table has in-frame clones only and misses some. Counted here are over 130,000 clones, about nine tenths occurring once; the ten biggest clones make up about 5.5%. V lost 8 bases, J lost 6 bases, and 4 bases stayed unmatched. This CDR3 is built from 14 residues. Looked up from germline, CDR1 is SNHLY and CDR2 is FYNNEI. This sample stems from a study of T cell responses to AZD1222 COVID-19 vaccine. Findings and caveats of the study: The reported proportion of spike-specific TCRs targeting unmutated variant regions was nearly half. Vaccination with two AZD1222 doses was followed by a rise in Spike-specific TCR breadth and depth. It was only after the peak T cell response that any repertoires were sampled. Along spike, vaccine-associated CD4 TCRs were found throughout, with dominance at 160-218 and 743-854.

The chain employs TRBV2 and TRBJ2-2, with TRBD1 identical over 12 bases. This TCR came from an adult in good health. The specimen was peripheral blood, collected on day 0 of AZD1222 vaccination. In DNA form, the CDR3 reads TGTGCCAGCTTGGGACAGGGGGCGGCCGGGGAGCTGTTTTTT. Its translation: CASLGQGAAGELFF.